This T cell receptor (beta chain) emerged from a study of blood T cell repertoires in COVID-19. This clone was seen only a few times. Looked up from germline, CDR1 is SGHDN and CDR2 is FVKESK. This CDR3 spans 16 amino acids. Unmatched junction bases numbered 6, after V lost 0 bases and J lost 4 bases. As handled by the study authors: Reference gene primer amplification gave estimated nucleated cell counts. The data were produced by immunoSEQ multiplex PCR, yet TCRdb's version contains in-frame clones alone and is incomplete. V, J and clone size are those of that table, while D and trimming were read from the DNA. This sample yields a few hundred thousand clones, of which more than 70% are seen a single time; around an eighth belongs to the top ten.

This receptor was obtained from a woman in her forties or fifties with COVID-19, enrolled during active disease. Sequenced input: peripheral blood. The chain combines TRBV14 with TRBJ1-2; TRBD1 agrees at 9 bases. The CDR3 nucleotides read TGTGCCAGCAGCCAAGAGTTGGGACAGGGAACCTATGGCTACACCTTC. Its protein product is CASSQELGQGTYGYTF.